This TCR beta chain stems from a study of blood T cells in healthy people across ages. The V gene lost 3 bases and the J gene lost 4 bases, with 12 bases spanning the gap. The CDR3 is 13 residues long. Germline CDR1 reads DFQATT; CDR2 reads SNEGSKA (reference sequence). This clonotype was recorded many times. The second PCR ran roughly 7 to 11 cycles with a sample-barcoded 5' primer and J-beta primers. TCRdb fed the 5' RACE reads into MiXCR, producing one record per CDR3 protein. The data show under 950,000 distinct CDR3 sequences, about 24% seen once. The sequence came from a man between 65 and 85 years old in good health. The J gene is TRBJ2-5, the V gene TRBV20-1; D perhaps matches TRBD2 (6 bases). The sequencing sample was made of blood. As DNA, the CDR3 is TGCAGTGCTAGTGGTGCCGGGAGAGAGACCCAGTACTTC. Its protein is CSASGAGRETQYF.